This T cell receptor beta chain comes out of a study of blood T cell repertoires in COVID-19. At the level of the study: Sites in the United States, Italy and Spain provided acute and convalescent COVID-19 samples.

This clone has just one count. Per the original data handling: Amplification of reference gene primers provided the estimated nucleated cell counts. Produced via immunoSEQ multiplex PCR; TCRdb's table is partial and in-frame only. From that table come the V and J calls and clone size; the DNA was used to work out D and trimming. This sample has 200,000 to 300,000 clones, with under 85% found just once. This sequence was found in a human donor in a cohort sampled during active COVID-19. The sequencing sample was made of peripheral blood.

The CDR3 sequence: CASSPQMSSYEQYF. Written as DNA, the CDR3 is TGTGCCAGCAGCCCGCAAATGAGCTCCTACGAGCAGTACTTC. V and J are TRBV9 and TRBJ2-7, with D unresolved. The CDR3 totals 14 residues. V shed 4 bases and J shed 0 bases, with 11 bases lying between them. Germline assignment: CDR1 SGDLS and CDR2 YYNGEE.